These T cell receptor beta chains were read from a single sample in a study of blood T cell repertoires in COVID-19. Here immunoSEQ multiplex PCR was the method, and the copy in TCRdb shows in-frame clones only, minus some. The sample holds about 400,000 clones, 87% seen once. Sequenced: PBMCs or T cells enriched from blood (not recorded which). The receptors were gathered from a woman aged 18-29 years with acute COVID-19. CDR3s include the opening cysteine and the closing phenylalanine or tryptophan. D genes are given only for firm matches.

DNA	CDR3	D	V	J
TGTGCCAGCAGCCAAGAAGACAGGGAAGGAAACACCATATATTTT	CASSQEDREGNTIYF	TRBD1	TRBV14	TRBJ1-3
TGTGCCAGCAGCTTGAATGCAGGGGGCGGCTACACCTTC	CASSLNAGGGYTF	TRBD1	TRBV3-1/TRBV3-2	TRBJ1-2
TGTGCCAGCAGTGAAGATGGGGGGATCGACAGCTTCAGGAAAACAGATACGCAGTATTTT	CASSEDGGIDSFRKTDTQYF	NA	TRBV2	TRBJ2-3
TGTGCCAGCAGCTTAGGGCATCTGGGGGGTTCACCCCTCCACTTT	CASSLGHLGGSPLHF	NA	TRBV5-6	TRBJ1-6
TGTGCCAGCAGCGTAGTGTTAGGGGCAGAGACCCAGTACTTC	CASSVVLGAETQYF	NA	TRBV9	TRBJ2-5
TGCGCCAGCAGCTTGGTCCCGGGGGGAGACACCGGGGAGCTGTTTTTT	CASSLVPGGDTGELFF	TRBD2	TRBV5-1	TRBJ2-2
TGTGCCAGCAGCTTTTGGGGGGAAGACGAGCAGTACTTC	CASSFWGEDEQYF	NA	TRBV7-6	TRBJ2-7
TGTGCCAGCAGCTTAGAAGCGGGAGCCCTGGTATACGAGCAGTACTTC	CASSLEAGALVYEQYF	TRBD2	TRBV11-2	TRBJ2-7
TGTGCCAGCAGCACAGGGAACCCACCCCTCCACTTT	CASSTGNPPLHF	NA	TRBV9	TRBJ1-6
TGTGCCAGCAGTTTAGGAGGGGGCGGTGGAAACACCATATATTTT	CASSLGGGGGNTIYF	TRBD1	TRBV28	TRBJ1-3
TGCAGCGTTGATGGGCTTGATGGCTACACCTTC	CSVDGLDGYTF	NA	TRBV29-1	TRBJ1-2